The 30 T cell receptor beta chains in this list originate from one sample, sequenced in a study of T cells after yellow fever vaccination. Using its own MiXCR run on the 5' RACE reads, TCRdb lists one record per CDR3 protein. The top ten clones hold 20% to 25% of a sample with roughly 350,000 distinct CDR3 sequences, roughly 4.3% of them seen once. The source material was PBMCs, sampled 5 days after the yellow fever booster vaccination. These receptors all come from a young man who received the YFV17D yellow fever vaccine.

In its sample, this clonotype was seen a few times. The V call is TRBV6-2 or TRBV6-3, the J call TRBJ2-3; D perhaps matches TRBD2 (6 bases). V lost 7 bases, J lost 2 bases, and 16 bases lay in between. The length of the CDR3 is 15 residues. Per the germline V gene, CDR1 is MNHEY and CDR2 is SVGEGT. CDR3 region: CASTQTSLPTDTQYF. CDR3 nucleotides: TGTGCCAGCACCCAGACTAGTCTCCCCACAGATACGCAGTATTTT.

Only a few counts were recorded for this clonotype. The V gene is TRBV12-3 or TRBV12-4, the J gene TRBJ2-1; either TRBD1 or TRBD2 may fit D (6 bases each). V was pared by 6 bases and J by 6 bases, with 30 bases between. The CDR3 extends over 19 amino acids. CDR3 DNA: TGTGCCAGCAGCCGTCAACGGGACACAGTTGGGGGGTGGCCCAATGAGCAGTTCTTC. This codes for CASSRQRDTVGGWPNEQFF.

In this sample, this clonotype turned up a few times. This chain connects TRBV18 to TRBJ1-4, with 7 bases that match TRBD1. J was trimmed by 4 bases and V by 3 bases; bases with no gene match: 2. The CDR3 totals 14 residues. Per the germline V gene, CDR1 is KGHSH and CDR2 is LQKENI. CDR3 residues: CASSPGQNNEKLFF. CDR3 DNA: TGTGCCAGCTCACCGGGACAGAATAATGAAAAACTGTTTTTT.

The rearrangement uses TRBV19 and TRBJ1-1; TRBD1 aligns across 7 bases. Germline-derived CDR1 and CDR2 are LNHDA and SQIVND (reference sequence). This CDR3 has 17 amino acids. With V trimmed by 5 bases and J by 2 bases, 14 bases remained unmatched. CDR3 bases: TGTGCCAGTAGTCACCGGGACAGACGGGCCTATAACACTGAAGCTTTCTTT. Its translation is CASSHRDRRAYNTEAFF. The entire variable domain, with the rest obtained from reference TRBV19 and TRBJ1-1, is as follows: DGGITQSPKYLFRKEGQNVTLSCEQNLNHDAMYWYRQDPGQGLRLIYYSQIVNDFQKGDIAEGYSVSREKKESFPLTVTSAQKNPTAFYLCASSHRDRRAYNTEAFFGQGTRLTVV.

The table lists this clonotype with many counts. The rearrangement joins TRBV15 to TRBJ2-7, with D perhaps matching TRBD1 (6 bases). This CDR3 region has 12 residues. V was shortened by 4 bases and J by 4 bases, with 8 bases between the two germline ends. Per germline, CDR1 LNHNV and CDR2 YYDKDF (reference sequence). The CDR3 DNA is TGTGCCACCAGCAAGGACAGTTACGAGCAGTACGTC. Encoded protein: CATSKDSYEQYV.

The chain links TRBV6-5 to TRBJ1-3, with 7 bases lining up with TRBD1. Trimming took 0 bases from V and 4 from J; bases not matched to a gene: 3. Germline-derived CDR1 and CDR2 are MNHEY and SVGAGI. The CDR3 sequence is 15 residues long. CDR3 DNA: TGTGCCAGCAGTTACTCAACAGGGGCCGGAAACACCATATATTTT. Translated, it gives CASSYSTGAGNTIYF.

This clonotype was picked up many times. The chain uses TRBV20-1 and TRBJ1-4; 9 bases map to TRBD1. The CDR3 totals 14 residues. With V trimmed by 7 bases and J by 5 bases, 8 bases remained unmatched. Germline values: CDR1 DFQATT, CDR2 SNEGSKA (reference sequence). In nucleotides, the CDR3 is TGCAGTGTTCCGAGGGGACAGGGAAATGAAAAACTGTTTTTT. It codes for CSVPRGQGNEKLFF.

This rearrangement joins TRBV20-1 to TRBJ2-1; 11 nucleotides line up with TRBD2. The CDR3 totals 17 residues. Trimming at V came to 3 bases and at J to 4 bases, leaving 11 bases not matched to a gene. Germline loops: CDR1 DFQATT, CDR2 SNEGSKA (reference sequence). This chain's CDR3 is CSASGTSGWARYNEQFF. In nucleotides, the CDR3 is TGCAGTGCTAGTGGGACTAGCGGATGGGCTAGGTACAATGAGCAGTTCTTC.

The chain is built from TRBV4-3 and TRBJ1-5; D call uncertain. The CDR3 has 13 amino acids. V gave up 6 bases and J gave up 7 bases, with 13 bases separating them. Germline assignment: CDR1 LGHNA and CDR2 YSLEER. CDR3 region: CASSHWHSQPQHF. Written as DNA, the CDR3 is TGCGCCAGCAGTCACTGGCACAGCCAGCCCCAGCATTTT.

V usage is TRBV18 and J usage is TRBJ2-2, with 10 nucleotides matching TRBD2. The CDR3 has 17 amino acids. Losses at the gene ends were 2 bases for V and 4 bases for J; bases not matched to a gene: 7. Germline assignment: CDR1 KGHSH and CDR2 LQKENI. The CDR3 protein is CASSPSSGGAVTGELFF. Here the CDR3 DNA reads TGTGCCAGCTCACCATCCAGCGGGGGGGCCGTCACCGGGGAGCTGTTTTTT.

The chain couples TRBV30 to TRBJ2-7; D is ambiguous. CDR1 and CDR2 (germline): GTSNPN, SVGIG (reference sequence). The ends were cut back, 2 bases at V and 7 bases at J, with 15 bases in the middle. CDR3 length: 13 amino acids. This chain's CDR3 is CAWSTGSLGEQYF. CDR3 bases: TGTGCCTGGAGTACCGGGTCCCTCGGGGAGCAGTACTTC.

This chain connects TRBV4-1 to TRBJ1-1; D gene unclear. The CDR3 is 15 residues long. Germline V gene sequence: CDR1 MGHRA, CDR2 YSYEKL. V gave up 1 base and J gave up 8 bases, with 17 bases separating them. CDR3 DNA sequence: TGCGCCAGCAGCCAAGGTCCGGCGGGAGCCAGAGAAGCTTTCTTT. Residues: CASSQGPAGAREAFF.

This clonotype has only a few counts. The V and J genes are TRBV7-3 and TRBJ2-2, with D possibly being TRBD2 (5 bases). CDR3 size: 16 residues. V was clipped by 2 bases and J by 2 bases, with 12 bases between them. The germline gives CDR1 SGHTA, CDR2 FQGTGA. Here the CDR3 reads CASSLYAGVNTGELFF. In DNA form, the CDR3 reads TGTGCCAGCAGCTTATACGCCGGGGTAAACACCGGGGAGCTGTTTTTT.

This clonotype was seen repeatedly, ten times or more. This sequence joins TRBV3-1 and TRBJ1-4; D ambiguous. V gave up 1 base and J gave up 0 bases, with 12 bases separating them. The CDR3 loop spans 17 amino acids. Per germline, CDR1 LGHDT and CDR2 YNNKEL (reference sequence). The CDR3 reads CASSQVVGIATNEKLFF. The CDR3 region has the DNA TGTGCCAGCAGCCAAGTTGTCGGCATTGCAACTAATGAAAAACTGTTTTTT.

The table lists this clonotype with many counts. The chain links TRBV18 to TRBJ1-6; D is ambiguous. The CDR3 runs to 15 residues. Trimming left V 6 bases short and J 7 bases short, with 16 bases between. In germline, CDR1 is KGHSH, CDR2 LQKENI. The CDR3: CASSPRTDSNSPLHF. The CDR3 DNA reads TGTGCCAGCTCCCCCCGCACGGACTCCAATTCACCCCTCCACTTT.

The sample holds many counts of this clonotype. The chain links TRBV15 to TRBJ2-2; either TRBD1 or TRBD2 may fit D (5 bases each). CDR1 and CDR2 (germline): LNHNV, YYDKDF (reference sequence). The germline V and J ends were trimmed by 7 bases and 8 bases, with 14 bases remaining between them. This CDR3 is 13 amino acids long. Here the CDR3 reads CATKGRTVGELFF. The CDR3 DNA is TGTGCCACCAAGGGACGTACCGTGGGGGAGCTGTTTTTT.

This clonotype was seen only a few times. V is TRBV27 and J is TRBJ1-3; tentatively, D is TRBD1 (5 bases). V gave up 2 bases and J gave up 3 bases, with 8 bases separating them. The CDR3 is 14 residues long. Germline loops: CDR1 MNHEY, CDR2 SMNVEV (reference sequence). The CDR3 DNA follows: TGTGCCAGCAGTTTAACCAGGGATGGAAACACCATATATTTT. Translation gives CASSLTRDGNTIYF.

Only a few counts were recorded for this clonotype. The rearrangement joins TRBV6-5 to TRBJ2-7, with 8 bases aligning to TRBD1. J was trimmed by 7 bases and V by 6 bases; bases with no gene match: 5. The CDR3 spans 12 residues. CDR1 is MNHEY, CDR2 SVGAGI, per germline. CDR3 loop: CASSDRGEEQYV. The DNA of the CDR3 is TGTGCCAGCAGCGACAGGGGCGAGGAGCAGTACGTC.

This clonotype was counted at least ten times. This sequence joins TRBV12-3 or TRBV12-4 and TRBJ1-1, with D perhaps matching TRBD1 (6 bases). Trimming pared 5 bases from V and 0 bases from J, leaving 10 bases between. The CDR3 runs to 14 residues. In nucleotides, the CDR3 is TGTGCCAGCAGTCCTGGACAGTTGAACACTGAAGCTTTCTTT. It encodes CASSPGQLNTEAFF.

The chain combines TRBV15 with TRBJ2-1, with D hard to call. Germline CDR1 reads LNHNV; CDR2 reads YYDKDF (reference sequence). This CDR3 is built from 15 residues. Trimming cost V 5 bases and J 2 bases, with 13 bases left between them. The CDR3 sequence: CATSLGSVAYNEQFF. The CDR3 DNA reads TGTGCCACCAGCTTAGGGTCAGTGGCCTACAATGAGCAGTTCTTC.

This clonotype has just a few counts. The chain links TRBV5-1 to TRBJ2-3, with 12 bases identical to TRBD2. The trim removed 4 bases at V and 2 bases at J, leaving 5 bases unmatched. Germline V gives CDR1 SGHRS, CDR2 YFSETQ. There are 16 residues in the CDR3. The DNA for the CDR3 is TGCGCCAGCAGCGGATGGACTAGCGGGAACACAGATACGCAGTATTTT. It codes for CASSGWTSGNTDTQYF.

This clonotype was detected a few times. The V gene is TRBV20-1, the J gene TRBJ2-2; 8 nucleotides align to TRBD1. This CDR3 has 16 residues. CDR1 and CDR2 from the germline V gene are DFQATT and SNEGSKA (reference sequence). V shed 0 bases, J shed 2 bases, and the junction held 5 bases outside the gene matches. The CDR3 sequence: CSARDLGQVNTGELFF. The CDR3 nucleotides read TGCAGTGCTAGAGACCTGGGACAGGTTAACACCGGGGAGCTGTTTTTT.

This clonotype was seen a few times. The chain uses TRBV27 and TRBJ2-7; a possible D gene is TRBD2 (6 bases). With 5 bases removed from V and 6 bases from J, the gap between germline ends came to 17 bases. The germline V gene has CDR1 MNHEY and CDR2 SMNVEV (reference sequence). The CDR3 runs 14 residues. CDR3 coding DNA: TGTGCCAGCAGTCTCTACCCAGCCGGGAGCGAGCAGTACGTC. It is translated as CASSLYPAGSEQYV.

In this sample, this clonotype turned up a few times. This chain uses TRBV4-1 with TRBJ1-5; 7 bases line up with TRBD1. V was clipped by 3 bases and J by 4 bases; unmatched bases: 6. The CDR3 length is 15 residues. CDR1 and CDR2 from the germline V gene are MGHRA and YSYEKL. CDR3 region: CASSQNRGQNQPQHF. The CDR3 nucleotides are TGCGCCAGCAGCCAGAACAGGGGTCAGAATCAGCCCCAGCATTTT.

A few counts support this clonotype. The rearrangement uses TRBV25-1 and TRBJ1-2; 10 bases are shared with TRBD1. Germline V CDR1 and CDR2: MGHDK, SYGVNS. Trimming cost V 7 bases and J 8 bases; bases outside gene matches: 7. The CDR3 length is 13 residues. CDR3 sequence: CASTAGTGAGYTF. The CDR3 coding sequence is TGTGCCAGCACGGCGGGGACAGGGGCCGGCTACACCTTC.

This clonotype was detected only a few times. This chain joins TRBV6-2 or TRBV6-3 and TRBJ2-7; TRBD1 is a possible D gene (6 bases). V was trimmed by 6 bases and J by 0 bases, leaving 12 bases between them. Germline V gene data show CDR1 as MNHEY and CDR2 as SVGEGT. This CDR3 is 14 amino acids long. The CDR3 sequence is CASRTGPTSYEQYV. The CDR3 nucleotides are TGTGCCAGCAGGACAGGACCCACCTCCTACGAGCAGTACGTC.

This chain joins TRBV5-6 and TRBJ2-1; TRBD2 aligns across 8 bases. This CDR3 region has 16 residues. V was clipped by 4 bases and J by 5 bases; unmatched bases: 11. Germline CDR1 reads SGHDT; CDR2 reads YYEEEE. The chain's CDR3 is CASSPTPGGRNNEQFF. DNA for the CDR3: TGTGCCAGCAGCCCGACCCCGGGGGGGAGGAACAATGAGCAGTTCTTC.

This clonotype was found many times. The chain carries TRBV6-1 and TRBJ1-1; D unclear. The germline V gene encodes CDR1 MNHNS and CDR2 SASEGT. This CDR3 region has 13 residues. V was cut by 2 bases and J by 5 bases, with 9 bases left in between. This chain's CDR3 is CASSEHGDTEAFF. The CDR3 DNA reads as TGTGCCAGCAGTGAACACGGGGATACTGAAGCTTTCTTT.

This clonotype has only a few counts. This chain connects TRBV7-8 to TRBJ2-1, with D possibly matching TRBD1 (6 bases). In germline, CDR1 is SGHVS, CDR2 FQNEAQ. Trimming removed 4 bases at V and 4 bases at J, with 23 bases between. The CDR3 spans 18 residues. CDR3 sequence: CASSSSPGPPGVYNEQFF. The DNA of the CDR3 is TGTGCCAGCAGCTCGTCACCGGGACCCCCAGGGGTTTACAATGAGCAGTTCTTC.

In this sample, this clonotype turned up once. J is TRBJ2-3 and V is TRBV10-3; D is undetermined. The germline V gene encodes CDR1 ENHRY and CDR2 SYGVKD. This CDR3 comprises 13 residues. Trimming removed 4 bases from V and 0 bases from J, with 5 bases in between. The CDR3 nucleotides read TGTGCCATCAGTGGACATAGCACAGATACGCAGTATTTT. Amino acids: CAISGHSTDTQYF.